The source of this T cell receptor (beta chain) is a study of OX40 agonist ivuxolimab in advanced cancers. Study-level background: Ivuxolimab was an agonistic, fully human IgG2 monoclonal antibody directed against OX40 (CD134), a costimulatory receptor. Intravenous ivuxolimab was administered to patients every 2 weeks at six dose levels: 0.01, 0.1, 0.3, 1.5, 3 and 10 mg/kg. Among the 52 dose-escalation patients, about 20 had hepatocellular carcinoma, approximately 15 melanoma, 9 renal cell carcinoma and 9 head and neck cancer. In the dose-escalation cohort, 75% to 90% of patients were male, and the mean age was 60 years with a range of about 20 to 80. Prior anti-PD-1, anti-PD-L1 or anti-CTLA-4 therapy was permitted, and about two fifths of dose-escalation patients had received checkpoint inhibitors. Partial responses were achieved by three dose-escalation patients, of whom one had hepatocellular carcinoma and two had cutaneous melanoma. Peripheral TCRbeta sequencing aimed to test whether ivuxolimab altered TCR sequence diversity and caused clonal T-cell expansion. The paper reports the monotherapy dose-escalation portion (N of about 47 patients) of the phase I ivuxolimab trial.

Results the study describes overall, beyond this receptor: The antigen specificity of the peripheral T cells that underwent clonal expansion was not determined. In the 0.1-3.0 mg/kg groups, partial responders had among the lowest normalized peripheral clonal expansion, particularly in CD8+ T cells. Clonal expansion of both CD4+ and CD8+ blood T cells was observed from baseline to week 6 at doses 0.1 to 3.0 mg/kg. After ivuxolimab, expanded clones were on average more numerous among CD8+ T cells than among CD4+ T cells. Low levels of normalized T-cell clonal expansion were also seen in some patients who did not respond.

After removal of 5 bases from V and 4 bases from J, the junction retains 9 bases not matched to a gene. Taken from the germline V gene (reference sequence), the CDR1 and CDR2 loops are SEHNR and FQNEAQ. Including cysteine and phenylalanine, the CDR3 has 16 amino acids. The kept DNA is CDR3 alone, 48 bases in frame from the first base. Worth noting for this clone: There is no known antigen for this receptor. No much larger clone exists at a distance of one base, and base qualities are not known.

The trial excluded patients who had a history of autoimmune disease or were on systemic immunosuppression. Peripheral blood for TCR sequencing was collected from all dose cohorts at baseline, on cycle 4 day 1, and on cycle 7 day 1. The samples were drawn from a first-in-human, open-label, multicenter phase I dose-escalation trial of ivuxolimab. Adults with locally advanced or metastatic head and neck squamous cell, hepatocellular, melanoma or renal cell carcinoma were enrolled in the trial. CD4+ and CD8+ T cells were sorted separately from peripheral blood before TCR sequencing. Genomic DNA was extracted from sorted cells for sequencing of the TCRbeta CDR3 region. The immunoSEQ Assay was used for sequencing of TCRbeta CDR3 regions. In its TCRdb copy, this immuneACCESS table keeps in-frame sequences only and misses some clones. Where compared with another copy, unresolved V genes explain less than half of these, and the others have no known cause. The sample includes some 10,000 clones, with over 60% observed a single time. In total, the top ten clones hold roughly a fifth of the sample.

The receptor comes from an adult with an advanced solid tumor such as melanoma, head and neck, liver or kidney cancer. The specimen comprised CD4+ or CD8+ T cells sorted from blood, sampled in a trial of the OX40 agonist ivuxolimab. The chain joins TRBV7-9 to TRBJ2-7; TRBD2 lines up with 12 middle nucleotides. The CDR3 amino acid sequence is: CASSPSLLAGGYEQYF. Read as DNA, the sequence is TGTGCCAGCAGCCCTAGTCTACTAGCGGGGGGTTACGAGCAGTACTTC.